These 32 T cell receptor beta chains share one sample of origin, sequenced in a study of T cells after yellow fever vaccination. A single record per CDR3 protein comes from TCRdb applying MiXCR to the 5' RACE reads. The repertoire includes approximately 250,000 distinct CDR3 sequences, roughly 6.2% of them detected once, and 1% to 1.2% sits in the top ten. The sample consisted of CD4+ T cells sorted from PBMCs, taken on the day of the yellow fever booster vaccination. The receptors originated from a man aged 25 to 40 who received the YFV17D yellow fever vaccine.

J is TRBJ2-1 and V is TRBV30, with D possibly being TRBD2 (6 bases). Trimming pared 1 base from V and 0 bases from J, leaving 10 bases between. This CDR3 region has 15 residues. Germline loops: CDR1 GTSNPN, CDR2 SVGIG (reference sequence). CDR3 in amino acids: CAWSEAGISYNEQFF. CDR3 DNA sequence: TGTGCCTGGAGTGAAGCGGGTATCTCCTACAATGAGCAGTTCTTC.

The rearrangement links TRBV19 to TRBJ1-1, with D perhaps matching TRBD1 (5 bases). The germline gives CDR1 LNHDA, CDR2 SQIVND (reference sequence). With 4 bases removed from V and 7 bases from J, the gap between germline ends came to 13 bases. The CDR3 has 13 amino acids. The chain's CDR3 is CASSTTGYGEAFF. DNA for the CDR3: TGTGCCAGTAGTACAACAGGTTACGGTGAAGCTTTCTTT.

The chain links TRBV20-1 to TRBJ2-1; possible D gene TRBD2, 5 bases. This CDR3 region has 12 residues. With 5 bases removed from V and 8 bases from J, the gap between germline ends came to 13 bases. Looked up from germline, CDR1 is DFQATT and CDR2 is SNEGSKA (reference sequence). This CDR3 is CSAFRAVDEQFF. The CDR3 bases are TGCAGTGCTTTCAGAGCGGTCGATGAGCAGTTCTTC.

This clonotype occurred many times. The chain combines TRBV6-2 or TRBV6-3 with TRBJ2-1; 11 positions match TRBD2. Germline loops: CDR1 MNHEY, CDR2 SVGEGT. V shed 0 bases, J shed 6 bases, and the junction held 10 bases outside the gene matches. This CDR3 comprises 18 residues. CDR3 in amino acids: CASSYSSGRANAINEQFF. The DNA for the CDR3 is TGTGCCAGCAGTTACTCTAGCGGGAGGGCCAATGCCATCAATGAGCAGTTCTTC.

The V call is TRBV11-3, the J call TRBJ2-3; D is ambiguous. In germline, CDR1 is SGHNT, CDR2 YENEEA. The CDR3 is 14 residues long. Deletions cut 5 bases from V and 6 bases from J, with 15 bases between. In DNA form, the CDR3 reads TGTGCCAGCAGCCGTAGTGACCGCGACGATACGCAGTATTTT. This encodes CASSRSDRDDTQYF.

The sample holds many counts of this clonotype. V usage is TRBV15 and J usage is TRBJ2-1; 9 bases map to TRBD2. The V and J ends lost 11 bases and 12 bases, in that order; junction bases with no gene match: 11. Germline assignment: CDR1 LNHNV and CDR2 YYDKDF (reference sequence). The CDR3 loop spans 12 amino acids. The chain's CDR3 is CASVRRGLAQFF. The CDR3 DNA reads TGTGCCTCGGTTCGCCGGGGACTAGCGCAGTTCTTC.

This sequence joins TRBV12-3 or TRBV12-4 and TRBJ2-1, with TRBD2 as a possible D gene (5 bases). This CDR3 contains 13 residues. V lost 3 bases and J lost 6, with 9 bases in between. Written as DNA, the CDR3 is TGTGCCAGCAGTTTGGGCCGGGGCAATGAGCAGTTCTTC. This translates into CASSLGRGNEQFF.

This chain connects TRBV7-2 to TRBJ1-5, with TRBD1 identical over 8 bases. Germline trimming cut 2 bases from V and 5 bases from J; bases unmatched to any gene: 5. In germline, CDR1 is SGHTA, CDR2 FQGNSA. This CDR3 is built from 15 residues. The CDR3 nucleotides are TGTGCCAGCAGCTTATTCGGACAGGGAGATCAGCCCCAGCATTTT. Protein product: CASSLFGQGDQPQHF.

V is TRBV5-5 and J is TRBJ2-2; TRBD2 matches 9 bases. V was clipped by 4 bases and J by 6 bases; unmatched bases: 7. Germline CDR1 SGHKS, CDR2 YYEKEE (reference sequence). There are 15 residues in the CDR3. The DNA for the CDR3 is TGTGCCAGCAGCCCCAGGACTAGCGACCCCGGGGAGCTGTTTTTT. Its protein is CASSPRTSDPGELFF.

This clonotype showed up many times. CDR3 sequence reads: CASSLAGRATEAFF. CDR3 bases: TGCGCCAGCAGCTTGGCGGGCAGGGCCACTGAAGCTTTCTTT. The chain is built from TRBV5-1 and TRBJ1-1; perhaps TRBD1 as D (5 bases). With 0 bases removed from V and 4 bases from J, the gap between germline ends came to 10 bases. This CDR3 spans 14 amino acids. Germline CDR1 SGHRS, CDR2 YFSETQ.

The sample holds a few counts of this clonotype. The V call is TRBV2, the J call TRBJ2-3; weak D call: TRBD2 (6 bases). This CDR3 spans 15 amino acids. V was clipped by 7 bases and J by 5 bases, with 19 bases between them. Germline CDR1 and CDR2: SNHLY and FYNNEI. The CDR3 sequence: CASTRDWRPEDTQYF. CDR3 nucleotide sequence: TGTGCCAGCACCCGGGACTGGCGGCCAGAAGATACGCAGTATTTT.

This clonotype appeared many times. The chain recombines TRBV20-1 with TRBJ2-7; 8 bases line up with TRBD1. CDR1 DFQATT and CDR2 SNEGSKA come from the germline V gene (reference sequence). This CDR3 is built from 14 residues. Losses at the gene ends were 5 bases for V and 0 bases for J; bases not matched to a gene: 6. CDR3: CSAAGQGSSYEQYF. In DNA form, the CDR3 reads TGCAGTGCTGCAGGACAGGGAAGCTCCTACGAGCAGTACTTC.

This clonotype was picked up many times. J is TRBJ2-5 and V is TRBV5-1; D is unclear. V dropped 1 base and J dropped 7 bases, with 8 bases sitting between them. The germline V gene encodes CDR1 SGHRS and CDR2 YFSETQ. The CDR3 totals 12 residues. The CDR3 sequence is CASSLLERTQYF. For the CDR3, the DNA is TGCGCCAGCAGCTTGTTGGAAAGGACCCAGTACTTC. Full variable domain (rest looked up from reference TRBV5-1 and TRBJ2-5): KAGVTQTPRYLIKTRGQQVTLSCSPISGHRSVSWYQQTPGQGLQFLFEYFSETQRNKGNFPGRFSGRQFSNSRSEMNVSTLELGDSALYLCASSLLERTQYFGPGTRLLVL.

This clonotype was recorded many times. The rearrangement links TRBV7-9 to TRBJ2-1; D may be TRBD1 or TRBD2 (5 bases each). The germline gives CDR1 SEHNR, CDR2 FQNEAQ (reference sequence). The CDR3 is 16 residues long. V dropped 5 bases and J dropped 1 base, with 15 bases sitting between them. CDR3 residues: CASSPAGARSYNEQFF. The CDR3 nucleotides read TGTGCCAGCAGCCCAGCCGGGGCGAGGTCCTACAATGAGCAGTTCTTC. Together with reference TRBV7-9 and TRBJ2-1, the CDR3 gives the full variable domain: DTGVSQNPRHKITKRGQNVTFRCDPISEHNRLYWYRQTLGQGPEFLTYFQNEAQLEKSRLLSDRFSAERPKGSFSTLEIQRTEQGDSAMYLCASSPAGARSYNEQFFGPGTRLTVL.

The chain links TRBV3-1 to TRBJ1-1; 8 bases line up with TRBD1. CDR1 is LGHDT and CDR2 is YNNKEL in the germline V gene (reference sequence). The V and J ends lost 0 bases and 7 bases, in that order; junction bases with no gene match: 7. The CDR3 extends over 15 amino acids. CDR3 nucleotide sequence: TGTGCCAGCAGCCAAGATAGGTTAACAGGGGGTGAAGCTTTCTTT. This translates into CASSQDRLTGGEAFF.

As to this clonotype: A much larger clone lies one base from this, so it may be a read error. The chain is built from TRBV9 and TRBJ2-2, with D perhaps TRBD1 (5 bases). The CDR3 totals 16 residues. From germline, CDR1 is SGDLS and CDR2 YYNGEE. The CDR3 DNA sequence: TGTGACAGCAGCGTAGTGCCAGGGCAGGACACCGGGGAGCTGTTTTTT. As protein: CDSSVVPGQDTGELFF.

This clonotype was counted only a few times. CDR3 DNA sequence: TGTGCCAGTAGTTCCTCGGGGAGGGGGACCTCGGCTAACTATGGCTACACCTTC. It encodes CASSSSGRGTSANYGYTF. The gene calls are TRBV19 and TRBJ1-2, with D possibly being TRBD1 (6 bases). The V gene's germline CDR1 is LNHDA and CDR2 SQIVND (reference sequence). This CDR3 contains 18 residues. V was shortened by 5 bases and J by 0 bases, with 22 bases between the two germline ends.

This clonotype came up a few times. The junction shows a germline mismatch at one end, possibly a read error. This chain uses TRBV7-7 with TRBJ2-3; 13 positions agree with TRBD2. CDR1 is SSHAT, CDR2 FNYEAQ, per germline (reference sequence). This CDR3 is built from 16 residues. DNA for the CDR3: TGTGCTAGCAGCAGGGGGACTAGCGGGACTGCAGATACGCAGTATTTT. This encodes CASSRGTSGTADTQYF. Using reference TRBV7-7 and TRBJ2-3 for the parts outside the CDR3, the full variable domain is GAGVSQSPRYKVTKRGQDVTLRCDPISSHATLYWYQQALGQGPEFLTYFNYEAQPDKSGLPSDRFSAERPEGSISTLTIQRTEQRDSAMYRCASSRGTSGTADTQYFGPGTRLTVL.

Of note for this clonotype: It may be a read error: a sequence one base away is much more abundant. V and J are TRBV10-3 and TRBJ1-5; D unresolved. CDR1 is ENHRY, CDR2 SYGVKD, per germline. The CDR3 is 14 amino acids. The CDR3 nucleotides read TGTGCCATCAATGAGTCGGGTAGCAATCAGCCCCAGCATTTT. Translating gives CAINESGSNQPQHF.

Ten or more counts support this clonotype. The rearrangement uses TRBV18 and TRBJ2-7; D is perhaps TRBD2 (6 bases). CDR1 and CDR2 (germline): KGHSH, LQKENI. V dropped 5 bases and J dropped 9 bases, with 23 bases sitting between them. The CDR3 spans 15 residues. The CDR3 protein is CASSGMGRKAEGQYF. For the CDR3, the DNA is TGTGCCAGCTCAGGCATGGGGCGAAAAGCGGAGGGGCAGTACTTC.

The table lists this clonotype with a few counts. The chain links TRBV29-1 to TRBJ1-6, with a possible D match to TRBD1 (6 bases). V lost 5 bases and J lost 6, with 14 bases in between. CDR3 size: 14 residues. In germline, CDR1 is SQVTM, CDR2 ANQGSEA. CDR3 region: CSVRLGGPNSPLHF. Written as DNA, the CDR3 is TGCAGCGTTAGGCTCGGGGGGCCTAATTCACCCCTCCACTTT.

This clonotype was seen many times. The genes are TRBV15 and TRBJ1-1, with D tentatively TRBD1 (6 bases). This CDR3 region has 16 residues. The V gene lost 1 base and the J gene lost 0 bases, with 12 bases spanning the gap. The germline gives CDR1 LNHNV, CDR2 YYDKDF (reference sequence). The CDR3 DNA follows: TGTGCCACCAGCAGAGGACAAGGGGGTATGAACACTGAAGCTTTCTTT. This encodes CATSRGQGGMNTEAFF.

This clonotype was recorded many times. V and J are TRBV5-1 and TRBJ2-7; D remains ambiguous. V was trimmed by 6 bases and J by 0 bases, leaving 13 bases between them. The V gene's germline CDR1 is SGHRS and CDR2 YFSETQ. This CDR3 contains 14 residues. The CDR3 DNA is TGCGCCAGCACCCCGGCAGAGTCCTCCTACGAGCAGTACTTC. It yields the protein CASTPAESSYEQYF.

This clonotype was observed a handful of times. The chain couples TRBV6-1 to TRBJ1-2; 7 nucleotides line up with TRBD1. The CDR3 runs to 13 residues. V was pared by 5 bases and J by 3 bases, with 3 bases of the junction left unmatched. Germline V gives CDR1 MNHNS, CDR2 SASEGT. CDR3 in DNA: TGTGCCAGCAGTCAGACAGGGTACTATGGCTACACCTTC. It is translated as CASSQTGYYGYTF.

This clonotype has a count of ten or more. The rearrangement uses TRBV19 and TRBJ2-1; TRBD2 matches at 12 bases. Per the germline V gene, CDR1 is LNHDA and CDR2 is SQIVND (reference sequence). The CDR3 covers 15 residues. Trimming at V came to 2 bases and at J to 7 bases, leaving 3 bases not matched to a gene. The CDR3, as DNA: TGTGCCAGTAGTATACTAGCGGGAGGGCGGAATGAGCAGTTCTTC. Amino acids: CASSILAGGRNEQFF.

This clonotype was observed a handful of times. The chain links TRBV6-2 or TRBV6-3 to TRBJ2-1; D is unclear. The CDR3 sequence is 11 residues long. Germline V gene sequence: CDR1 MNHEY, CDR2 SVGEGT. V was trimmed by 5 bases and J by 10 bases, leaving 9 bases between them. The CDR3 sequence is CASSRLGEQFF. The CDR3 DNA is TGTGCCAGCAGTCGACTGGGGGAGCAGTTCTTC.

The V gene is TRBV30, the J gene TRBJ2-7; 7 bases match TRBD2. This CDR3 comprises 13 residues. Germline V gene sequence: CDR1 GTSNPN, CDR2 SVGIG (reference sequence). The J segment lost 5 bases and the V segment lost 0 bases, leaving 4 bases of the junction unmatched. The CDR3 loop is CAWSVTSPHEQYF. Written as DNA, the CDR3 is TGTGCCTGGAGTGTGACTAGCCCCCACGAGCAGTACTTC.

In this sample, this clonotype turned up a few times. The chain has TRBV15 and TRBJ2-7; no clear D. V was shortened by 0 bases and J by 2 bases, with 11 bases between the two germline ends. CDR1 and CDR2 from the germline V gene are LNHNV and YYDKDF (reference sequence). The CDR3 runs 15 residues. CDR3 DNA sequence: TGTGCCACCAGCAGAGATCGTGGGAAGACCTACGAGCAGTACTTC. Translation gives CATSRDRGKTYEQYF.

This clonotype was picked up a small number of times. The genes are TRBV5-1 and TRBJ2-1; D is perhaps TRBD2 (6 bases). The germline V gene has CDR1 SGHRS and CDR2 YFSETQ. The CDR3 is 12 residues long. The V gene lost 9 bases and the J gene lost 6 bases, with 13 bases spanning the gap. The CDR3 DNA follows: TGCGCCACCTCGCGGGGATCCAATGAGCAGTTCTTC. It specifies CATSRGSNEQFF.

Worth noting for this clonotype: Germline is not matched at one junction end, which may reflect a read error. The J gene is TRBJ1-1, the V gene TRBV28; tentatively, D is TRBD1 (5 bases). The CDR3 contains 14 residues. Germline-derived CDR1 and CDR2 are MDHEN and SYDVKM. DNA of the CDR3: TGTGCCAGCAGAACATTCGGGGGGAACTCTGAAGCTTTCTTT. It specifies CASRTFGGNSEAFF. Full variable domain (remainder filled in from reference TRBV28 and TRBJ1-1): DVKVTQSSRYLVKRTGEKVFLECVQDMDHENMFWYRQDPGLGLRLIYFSYDVKMKEKGDIPEGYSVSREKKERFSLILESASTNQTSMYLCASRTFGGNSEAFFGQGTRLTVV.

This clonotype was seen a handful of times. The CDR3 DNA sequence: TGTGCCAGCTCACCAACACAGGGGGCTGTCTACGAGCAGTACTTC. This encodes CASSPTQGAVYEQYF. The rearrangement uses TRBV18 and TRBJ2-7, with TRBD1 matching 9 bases. Germline V gene data show CDR1 as KGHSH and CDR2 as LQKENI. There are 15 residues in the CDR3. The V gene end was trimmed by 2 bases and the J gene end by 3 bases; junction bases not matched to a gene: 5.

This clonotype was seen repeatedly, ten times or more. The gene calls are TRBV18 and TRBJ2-7; no firm D call. Per the germline V gene, CDR1 is KGHSH and CDR2 is LQKENI. V lost 1 base and J 5 bases, leaving 12 bases between the germline ends. This CDR3 region has 14 residues. This CDR3 reads CASSPRIGSNEQYF. The CDR3 bases are TGTGCCAGCTCACCACGAATAGGTTCCAACGAGCAGTACTTC.